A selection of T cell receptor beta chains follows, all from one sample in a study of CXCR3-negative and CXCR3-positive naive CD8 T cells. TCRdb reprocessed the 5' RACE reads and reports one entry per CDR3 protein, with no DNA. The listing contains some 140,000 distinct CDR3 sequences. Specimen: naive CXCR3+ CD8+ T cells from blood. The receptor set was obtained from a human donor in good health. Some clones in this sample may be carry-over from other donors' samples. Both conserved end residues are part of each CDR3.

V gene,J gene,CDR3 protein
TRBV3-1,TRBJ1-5,CASSPSRSQPQHF
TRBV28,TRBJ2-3,CASSLVETGSTDTQYF
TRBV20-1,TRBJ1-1,CSARDPPGQGNTEAFF
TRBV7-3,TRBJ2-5,CASSVAGGTQETQYF
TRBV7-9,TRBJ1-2,CASSSPREFNYGYTF
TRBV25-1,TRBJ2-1,CASLSRGSGGYSYNEQFF
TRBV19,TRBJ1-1,CASSGGLGAFF
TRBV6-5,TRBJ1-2,CASSRQGFDGYTF
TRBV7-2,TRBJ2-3,CASSFTSGSTDTQYF
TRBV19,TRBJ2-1,CASSIDMGQGINEQFF
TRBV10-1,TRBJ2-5,CARVWRVNWYEETQYF
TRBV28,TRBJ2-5,CASSLFAGQETQYF
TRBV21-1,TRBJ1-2,CASSRAGRRTSNYGYTF
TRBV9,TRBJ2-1,CASSVSGLAEYNEQFF
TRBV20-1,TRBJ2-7,CSARDGRWYEQYF
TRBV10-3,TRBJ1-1,CAISDWNTEAFF
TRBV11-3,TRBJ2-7,CASSLGANYEQYF
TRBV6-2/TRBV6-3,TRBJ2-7,CASSYRTSSPYEQYF
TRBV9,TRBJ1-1,CASSVGGSGVNTEAFF
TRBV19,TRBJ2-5,CASSIGLQETQYF
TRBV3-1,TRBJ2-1,CASSQDTRLANYNEQFF
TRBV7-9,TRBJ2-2,CASSQSGGYGNTGELFF
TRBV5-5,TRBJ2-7,CASSLEATPYEQYF
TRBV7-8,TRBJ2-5,CASSFELNQETQYF
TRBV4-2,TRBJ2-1,CASSPDLGSYNEQFF
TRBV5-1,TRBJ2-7,CASSPDRGGYEQYF
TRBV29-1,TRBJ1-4,CSVGAGDRKLFF
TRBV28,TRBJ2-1,CASSFHAGGNEQFF
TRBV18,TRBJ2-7,CASSPPGQLFDEQYF
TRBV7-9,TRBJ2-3,CASSLRTDTQYF
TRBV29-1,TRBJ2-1,CSVPGLAGSFNEQFF
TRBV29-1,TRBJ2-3,CSVEGALDRDTQYF
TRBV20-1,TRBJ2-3,CSARKGAGGRTDTQYF
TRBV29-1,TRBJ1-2,CSVETSGWRYGYTF
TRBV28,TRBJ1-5,CASSLRGGKGNQPQHF